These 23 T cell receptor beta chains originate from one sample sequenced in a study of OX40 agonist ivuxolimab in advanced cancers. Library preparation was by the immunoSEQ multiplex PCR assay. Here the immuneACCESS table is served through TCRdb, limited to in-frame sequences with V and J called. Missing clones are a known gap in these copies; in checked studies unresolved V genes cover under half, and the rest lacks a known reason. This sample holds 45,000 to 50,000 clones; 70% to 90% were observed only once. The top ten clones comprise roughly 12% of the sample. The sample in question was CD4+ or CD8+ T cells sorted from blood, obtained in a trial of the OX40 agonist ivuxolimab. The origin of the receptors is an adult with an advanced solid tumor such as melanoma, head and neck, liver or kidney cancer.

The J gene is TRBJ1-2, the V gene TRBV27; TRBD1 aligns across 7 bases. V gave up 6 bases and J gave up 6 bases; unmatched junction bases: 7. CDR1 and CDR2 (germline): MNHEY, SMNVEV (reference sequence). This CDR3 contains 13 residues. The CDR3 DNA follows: TGTGCCAGCAGGATTAGTACAGGGGATGGCTACACCTTC. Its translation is CASRISTGDGYTF.

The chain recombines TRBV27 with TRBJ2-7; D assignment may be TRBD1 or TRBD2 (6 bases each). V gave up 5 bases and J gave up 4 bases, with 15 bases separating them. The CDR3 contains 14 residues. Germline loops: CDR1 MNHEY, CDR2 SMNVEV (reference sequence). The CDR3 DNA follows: TGTGCCAGCAGTCCCGAGGGGGGTAATTACGAGCAGTACTTC. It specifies CASSPEGGNYEQYF.

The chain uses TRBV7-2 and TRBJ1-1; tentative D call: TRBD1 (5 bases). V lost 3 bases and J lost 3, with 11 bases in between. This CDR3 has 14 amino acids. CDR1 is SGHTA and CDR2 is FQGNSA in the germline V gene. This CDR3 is CASSFGTVHTEAFF. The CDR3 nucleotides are TGTGCCAGCAGCTTTGGGACCGTCCACACTGAAGCTTTCTTT.

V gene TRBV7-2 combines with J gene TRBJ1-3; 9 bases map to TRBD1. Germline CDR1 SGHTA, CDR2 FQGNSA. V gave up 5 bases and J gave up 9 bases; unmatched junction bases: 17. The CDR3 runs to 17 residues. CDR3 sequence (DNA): TGTGCCAGCAGCCCCACCTTTCGGGACAGGGATCGGGCCACCATATATTTT. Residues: CASSPTFRDRDRATIYF.

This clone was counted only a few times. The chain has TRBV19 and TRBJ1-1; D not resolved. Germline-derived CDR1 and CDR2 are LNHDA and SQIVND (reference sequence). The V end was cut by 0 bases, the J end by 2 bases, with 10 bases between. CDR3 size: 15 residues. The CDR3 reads CASSIDRVGNTEAFF. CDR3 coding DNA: TGTGCCAGTAGTATAGATCGGGTGGGTAACACTGAAGCTTTCTTT.

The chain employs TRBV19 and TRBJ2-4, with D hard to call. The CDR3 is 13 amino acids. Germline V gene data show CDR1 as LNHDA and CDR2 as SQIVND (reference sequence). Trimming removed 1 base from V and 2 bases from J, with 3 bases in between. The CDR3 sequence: CASSIVTKNIQYF. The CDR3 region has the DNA TGTGCCAGTAGTATAGTTACCAAAAACATTCAGTACTTC. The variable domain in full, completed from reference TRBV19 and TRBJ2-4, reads DGGITQSPKYLFRKEGQNVTLSCEQNLNHDAMYWYRQDPGQGLRLIYYSQIVNDFQKGDIAEGYSVSREKKESFPLTVTSAQKNPTAFYLCASSIVTKNIQYFGAGTRLSVL.

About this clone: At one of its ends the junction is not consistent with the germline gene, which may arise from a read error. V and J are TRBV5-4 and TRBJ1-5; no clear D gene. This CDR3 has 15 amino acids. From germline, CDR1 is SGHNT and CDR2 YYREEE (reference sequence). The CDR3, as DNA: TGCGCCAGCAGCCAAATCTGGAGGTGGAATCAGCCCCAGCATTTT. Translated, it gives CASSQIWRWNQPQHF.

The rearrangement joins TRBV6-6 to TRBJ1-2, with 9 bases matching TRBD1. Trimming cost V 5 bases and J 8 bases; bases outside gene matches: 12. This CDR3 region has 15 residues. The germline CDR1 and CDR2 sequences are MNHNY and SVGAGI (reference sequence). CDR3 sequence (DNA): TGTGCCAGCAGTCTTCATTTGGACAGGGGAGGCGGCTACACCTTC. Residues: CASSLHLDRGGGYTF.

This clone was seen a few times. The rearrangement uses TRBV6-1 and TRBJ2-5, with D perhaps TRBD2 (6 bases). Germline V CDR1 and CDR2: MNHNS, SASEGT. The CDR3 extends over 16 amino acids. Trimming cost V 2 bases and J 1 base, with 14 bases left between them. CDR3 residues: CASSELGGGPQETQYF. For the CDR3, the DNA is TGTGCCAGCAGTGAATTGGGGGGAGGCCCCCAAGAGACCCAGTACTTC.

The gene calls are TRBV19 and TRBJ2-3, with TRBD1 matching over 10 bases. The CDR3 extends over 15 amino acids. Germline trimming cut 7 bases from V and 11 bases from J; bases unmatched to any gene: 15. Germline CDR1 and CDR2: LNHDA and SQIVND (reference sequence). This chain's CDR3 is CASTTRDRGVVRQYF. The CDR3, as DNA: TGTGCCAGTACCACTAGGGACAGGGGTGTGGTTAGGCAGTATTTT.

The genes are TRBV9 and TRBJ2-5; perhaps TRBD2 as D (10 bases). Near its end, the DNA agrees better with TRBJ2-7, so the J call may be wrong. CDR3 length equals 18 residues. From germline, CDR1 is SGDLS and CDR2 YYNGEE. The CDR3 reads CASSPQGALAGEGYEQYF. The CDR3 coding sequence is TGTGCCAGCAGCCCACAGGGGGCTCTAGCGGGAGAGGGGTACGAGCAGTACTTC.

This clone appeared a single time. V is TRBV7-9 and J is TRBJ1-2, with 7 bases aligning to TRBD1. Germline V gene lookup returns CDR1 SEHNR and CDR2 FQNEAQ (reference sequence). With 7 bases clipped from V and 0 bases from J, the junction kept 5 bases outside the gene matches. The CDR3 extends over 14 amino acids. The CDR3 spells CASNPGGANYGYTF. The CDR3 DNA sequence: TGTGCCAGCAACCCAGGGGGAGCTAACTATGGCTACACCTTC.

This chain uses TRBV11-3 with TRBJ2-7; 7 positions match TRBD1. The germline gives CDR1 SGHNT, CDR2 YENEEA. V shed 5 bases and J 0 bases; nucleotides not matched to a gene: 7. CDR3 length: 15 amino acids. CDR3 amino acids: CASSTPGGSSYEQYF. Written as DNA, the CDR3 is TGTGCCAGCAGCACCCCAGGGGGTTCCTCCTACGAGCAGTACTTC.

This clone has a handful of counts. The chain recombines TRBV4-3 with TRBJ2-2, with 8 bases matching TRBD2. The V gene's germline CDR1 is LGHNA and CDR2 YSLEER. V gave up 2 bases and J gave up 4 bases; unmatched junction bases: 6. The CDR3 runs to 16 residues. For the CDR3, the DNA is TGCGCCAGCAGCCAAAATCTAGCGGGCATCACCGGGGAGCTGTTTTTT. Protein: CASSQNLAGITGELFF.

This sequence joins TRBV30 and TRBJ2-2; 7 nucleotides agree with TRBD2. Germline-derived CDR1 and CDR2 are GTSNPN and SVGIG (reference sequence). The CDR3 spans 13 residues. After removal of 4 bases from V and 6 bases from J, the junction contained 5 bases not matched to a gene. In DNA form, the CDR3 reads TGTGCCTGGACTTGGGGGGGGTCCGGGGAGCTGTTTTTT. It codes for CAWTWGGSGELFF.

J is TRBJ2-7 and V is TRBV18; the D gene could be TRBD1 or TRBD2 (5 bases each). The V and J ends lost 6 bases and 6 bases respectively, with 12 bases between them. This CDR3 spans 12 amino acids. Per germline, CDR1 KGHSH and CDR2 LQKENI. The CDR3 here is CASSPGAGEQYF. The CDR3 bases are TGTGCCAGCTCCCCCGGGGCGGGCGAGCAGTACTTC.

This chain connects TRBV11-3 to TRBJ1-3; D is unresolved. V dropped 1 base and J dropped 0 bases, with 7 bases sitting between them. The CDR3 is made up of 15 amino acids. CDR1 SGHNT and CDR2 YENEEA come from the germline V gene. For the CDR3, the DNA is TGTGCCAGCAGCTTAGGTCGGACCTCTGGAAACACCATATATTTT. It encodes CASSLGRTSGNTIYF.

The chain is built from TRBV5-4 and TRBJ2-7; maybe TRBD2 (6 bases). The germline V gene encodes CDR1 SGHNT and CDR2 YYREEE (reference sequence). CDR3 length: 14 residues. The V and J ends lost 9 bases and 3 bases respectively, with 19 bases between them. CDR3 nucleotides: TGTGCCACCCAAGGGACGGGAGTTAGCTACGAGCAGTACTTC. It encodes CATQGTGVSYEQYF. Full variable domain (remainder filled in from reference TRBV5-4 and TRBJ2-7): ETGVTQSPTHLIKTRGQQVTLRCSSQSGHNTVSWYQQALGQGPQFIFQYYREEENGRGNFPPRFSGLQFPNYSSELNVNALELDDSALYLCATQGTGVSYEQYFGPGTRLTVT.

The CDR3 loop is CASSPGAGGTEAFF. The CDR3 DNA reads TGTGCCAGTAGCCCGGGGGCAGGGGGCACTGAAGCTTTCTTT. The chain employs TRBV19 and TRBJ1-1; 7 bases are shared with TRBD1. J lost 4 bases, V lost 6 bases, and 8 bases had no gene match. The CDR3 is made up of 14 amino acids. CDR1 and CDR2 from the germline V gene are LNHDA and SQIVND (reference sequence). The entire variable domain, with the rest obtained from reference TRBV19 and TRBJ1-1, is as follows: DGGITQSPKYLFRKEGQNVTLSCEQNLNHDAMYWYRQDPGQGLRLIYYSQIVNDFQKGDIAEGYSVSREKKESFPLTVTSAQKNPTAFYLCASSPGAGGTEAFFGQGTRLTVV.

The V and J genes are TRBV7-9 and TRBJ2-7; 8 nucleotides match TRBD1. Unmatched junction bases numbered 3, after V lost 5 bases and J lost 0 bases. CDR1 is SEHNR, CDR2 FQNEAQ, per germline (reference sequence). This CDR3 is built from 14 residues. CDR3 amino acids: CASSPGTGSYEQYF. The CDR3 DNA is TGTGCCAGCAGCCCTGGGACAGGCTCCTACGAGCAGTACTTC.

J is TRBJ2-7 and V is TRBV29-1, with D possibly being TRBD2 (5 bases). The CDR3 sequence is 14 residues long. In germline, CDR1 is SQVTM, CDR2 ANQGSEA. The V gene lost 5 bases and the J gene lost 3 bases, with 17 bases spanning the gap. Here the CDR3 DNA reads TGCAGCGTTTACGGGATCCCTGGGTACTACGAGCAGTACTTC. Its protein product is CSVYGIPGYYEQYF.

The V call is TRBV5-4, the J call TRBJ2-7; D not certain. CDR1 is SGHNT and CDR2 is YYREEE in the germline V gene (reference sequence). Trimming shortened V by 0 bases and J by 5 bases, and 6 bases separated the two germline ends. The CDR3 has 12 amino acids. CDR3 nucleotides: TGTGCCAGCAGCTTGGTGGGAAACGAGCAGTACTTC. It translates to CASSLVGNEQYF.

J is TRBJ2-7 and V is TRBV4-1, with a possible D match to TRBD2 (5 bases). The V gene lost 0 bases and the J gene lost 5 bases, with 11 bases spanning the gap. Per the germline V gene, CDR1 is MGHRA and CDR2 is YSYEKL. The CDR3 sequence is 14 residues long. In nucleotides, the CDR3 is TGCGCCAGCAGCCAAGATCGCGGGTTCCACGAGCAGTACTTC. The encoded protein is CASSQDRGFHEQYF.